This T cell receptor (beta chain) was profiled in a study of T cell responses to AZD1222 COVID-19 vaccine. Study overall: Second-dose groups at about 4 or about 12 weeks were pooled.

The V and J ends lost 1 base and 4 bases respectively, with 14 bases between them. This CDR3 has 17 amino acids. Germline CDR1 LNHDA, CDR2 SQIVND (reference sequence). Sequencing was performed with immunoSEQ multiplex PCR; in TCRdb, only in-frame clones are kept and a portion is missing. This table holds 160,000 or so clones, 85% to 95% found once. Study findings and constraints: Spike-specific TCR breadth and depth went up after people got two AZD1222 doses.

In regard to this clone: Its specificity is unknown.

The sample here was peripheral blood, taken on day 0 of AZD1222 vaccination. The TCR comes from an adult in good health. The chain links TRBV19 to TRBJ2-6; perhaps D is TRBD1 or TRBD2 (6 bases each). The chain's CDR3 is CASSIVGGAAGANVLTF. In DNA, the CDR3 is TGTGCCAGTAGTATAGTCGGGGGCGCGGCGGGGGCCAACGTCCTGACTTTC. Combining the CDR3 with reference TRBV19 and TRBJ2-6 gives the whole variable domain DGGITQSPKYLFRKEGQNVTLSCEQNLNHDAMYWYRQDPGQGLRLIYYSQIVNDFQKGDIAEGYSVSREKKESFPLTVTSAQKNPTAFYLCASSIVGGAAGANVLTFGAGSRLTVL.